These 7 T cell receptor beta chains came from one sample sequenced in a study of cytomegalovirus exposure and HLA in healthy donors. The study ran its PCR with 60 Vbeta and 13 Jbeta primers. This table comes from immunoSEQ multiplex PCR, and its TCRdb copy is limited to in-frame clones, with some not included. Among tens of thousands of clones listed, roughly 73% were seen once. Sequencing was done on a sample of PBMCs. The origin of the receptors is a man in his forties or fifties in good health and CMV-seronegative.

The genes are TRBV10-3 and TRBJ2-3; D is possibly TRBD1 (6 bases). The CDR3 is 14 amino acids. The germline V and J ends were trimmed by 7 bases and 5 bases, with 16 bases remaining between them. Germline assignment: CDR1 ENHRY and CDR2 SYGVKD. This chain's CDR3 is CAINREGRQDTQYF. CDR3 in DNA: TGTGCCATCAACAGGGAAGGTCGCCAAGATACGCAGTATTTT.

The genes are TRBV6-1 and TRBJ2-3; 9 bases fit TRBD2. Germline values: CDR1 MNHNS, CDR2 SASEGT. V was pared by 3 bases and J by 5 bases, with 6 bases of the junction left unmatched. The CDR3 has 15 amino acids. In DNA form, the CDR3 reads TGTGCCAGCAGTGACCGGGCGGGGGGGGTAGATACGCAGTATTTT. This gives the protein CASSDRAGGVDTQYF.

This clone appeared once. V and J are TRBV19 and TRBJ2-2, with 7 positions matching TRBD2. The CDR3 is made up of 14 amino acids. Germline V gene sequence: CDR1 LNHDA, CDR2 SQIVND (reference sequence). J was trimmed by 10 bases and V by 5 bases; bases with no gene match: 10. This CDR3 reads CASSWGRGREELFF. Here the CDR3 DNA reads TGTGCCAGTAGTTGGGGGAGGGGACGAGAGGAGCTGTTTTTT.

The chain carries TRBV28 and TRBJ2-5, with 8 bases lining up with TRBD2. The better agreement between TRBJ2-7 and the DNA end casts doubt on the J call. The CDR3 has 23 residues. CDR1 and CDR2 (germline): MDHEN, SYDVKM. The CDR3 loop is CASSLSGRHGCPVGRASDYEQYF. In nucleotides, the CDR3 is TGTGCCAGCAGTTTATCGGGTCGCCACGGGTGTCCGGTCGGGAGGGCCTCCGACTACGAGCAGTACTTC.

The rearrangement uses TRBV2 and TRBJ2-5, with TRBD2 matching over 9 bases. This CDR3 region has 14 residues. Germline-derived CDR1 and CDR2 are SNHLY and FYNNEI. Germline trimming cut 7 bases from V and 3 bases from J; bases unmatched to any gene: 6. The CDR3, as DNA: TGTGCCAGCAATCCCGGCGGGGGGGAAGAGACCCAGTACTTC. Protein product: CASNPGGGEETQYF. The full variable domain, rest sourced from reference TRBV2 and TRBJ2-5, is EPEVTQTPSHQVTQMGQEVILRCVPISNHLYFYWYRQILGQKVEFLVSFYNNEISEKSEIFDDQFSVERPDGSNFTLKIRSTKLEDSAMYFCASNPGGGEETQYFGPGTRLLVL.

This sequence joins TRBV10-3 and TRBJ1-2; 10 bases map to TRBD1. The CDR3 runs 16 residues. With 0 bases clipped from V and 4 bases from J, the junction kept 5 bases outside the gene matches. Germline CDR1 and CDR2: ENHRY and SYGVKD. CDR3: CAISESVGTGAYGYTF. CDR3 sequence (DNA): TGTGCCATCAGTGAGTCCGTTGGGACAGGGGCCTATGGCTACACCTTC.

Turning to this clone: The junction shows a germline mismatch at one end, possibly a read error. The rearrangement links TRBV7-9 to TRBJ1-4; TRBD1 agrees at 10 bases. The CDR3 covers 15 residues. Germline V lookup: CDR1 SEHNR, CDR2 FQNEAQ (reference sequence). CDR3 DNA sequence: TGTTCCAGCAGCTGGGGGACAGGGGCTAATGAAAAACTGTTTTTT. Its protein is CSSSWGTGANEKLFF. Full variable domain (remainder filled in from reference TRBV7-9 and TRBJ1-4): DTGVSQNPRHKITKRGQNVTFRCDPISEHNRLYWYRQTLGQGPEFLTYFQNEAQLEKSRLLSDRFSAERPKGSFSTLEIQRTEQGDSAMYLCSSSWGTGANEKLFFGSGTQLSVL.